A selection of T cell receptor beta chains follows, all from one sample in a study of T-cell reconstitution after alpha-beta-depleted transplantation in children. MiXCR, applied by TCRdb to the PCR reads, yields one record per CDR3 protein. The table has just over 950,000 distinct CDR3 sequences, about 29% seen once; the top ten hold roughly 27%. The sequenced sample was PBMCs, mostly from graft donor cells, obtained 360 days after TCRalphabeta/CD19-depleted stem cell transplant. These receptors all come from a boy younger than two who had a stem cell transplant for SCID, so the T cells may come from the graft donor. Both conserved end residues are part of each CDR3. A D gene is named only where the DNA matches it firmly. A row's size may be missing; if present it is once, few, many or a size class.

J gene: TRBJ2-7; V gene: TRBV5-1; D gene: TRBD1; clone size: many; CDR3 DNA: TGCGCCAGCAGCTTCCGAGACAGGGGTACCTACGAGCAGTACTTC; CDR3 protein: CASSFRDRGTYEQYF
J gene: TRBJ2-3; V gene: TRBV29-1; D gene: .; clone size: .; CDR3 DNA: TGCAGCGCGACGACAGGCAAAGCAGATACGCAGTATTTT; CDR3 protein: CSATTGKADTQYF
J gene: TRBJ2-2; V gene: TRBV28; D gene: .; clone size: .; CDR3 DNA: TGTGCCACCACGGGCAGGGGTCGCACCGGGGAGCTGTTTTTT; CDR3 protein: CATTGRGRTGELFF
J gene: TRBJ2-1; V gene: TRBV5-1; D gene: .; clone size: .; CDR3 DNA: TGCGCCAGCAGGGTCCTCAGCGGCAATGAGCAGTTCTTC; CDR3 protein: CASRVLSGNEQFF
J gene: TRBJ2-3; V gene: TRBV18; D gene: .; clone size: .; CDR3 DNA: TGTGCCAGCTCACCACAATCGGGGGTCGCAGATACGCAGTATTTT; CDR3 protein: CASSPQSGVADTQYF
J gene: TRBJ1-5; V gene: TRBV5-6; D gene: .; clone size: .; CDR3 DNA: TGTGCCAGCAGCTTGGGGTTCGGGAGTAGCAATCAGCCCCAGCATTTT; CDR3 protein: CASSLGFGSSNQPQHF
J gene: TRBJ2-6; V gene: TRBV7-9; D gene: .; clone size: .; CDR3 DNA: TGTGCCAGTTCCCCTCGGGCAGGAAGCTCTGGGGCCAACGTCCTGACTTTC; CDR3 protein: CASSPRAGSSGANVLTF
J gene: TRBJ2-7; V gene: TRBV20-1; D gene: .; clone size: .; CDR3 DNA: TGCAGTGCTCTACCTTCGAGGGGCGGTGATTTCGAGCAGTACTTC; CDR3 protein: CSALPSRGGDFEQYF
J gene: TRBJ1-1; V gene: TRBV6-5; D gene: TRBD1; clone size: few; CDR3 DNA: TGTGCCAGCAGTTACTACAGGGGGAACACTGAAGCTTTCTTT; CDR3 protein: CASSYYRGNTEAFF
J gene: TRBJ1-6; V gene: TRBV19; D gene: .; clone size: .; CDR3 DNA: TGTGCCAGTAGTTTTCCCGATTCACCCCTCCACTTT; CDR3 protein: CASSFPDSPLHF
J gene: TRBJ2-7; V gene: TRBV7-9; D gene: .; clone size: .; CDR3 DNA: TGTGCCAGCAGCTTAGCAGGGTTAGCGGAACAGTACTTC; CDR3 protein: CASSLAGLAEQYF
J gene: TRBJ2-3; V gene: TRBV28; D gene: .; clone size: .; CDR3 DNA: TGTGCCAGCAGTGAGCAACCAAGGATACGGACAGATACGCAGTATTTT; CDR3 protein: CASSEQPRIRTDTQYF
J gene: TRBJ1-4; V gene: TRBV12-3/TRBV12-4; D gene: TRBD1; clone size: .; CDR3 DNA: TGTGCCAGCAGTCCGACAGGGGTTCTTGAAAAACTGTTTTTT; CDR3 protein: CASSPTGVLEKLFF
J gene: TRBJ2-7; V gene: TRBV29-1; D gene: TRBD1; clone size: few; CDR3 DNA: TGCAGCGTTCACAGGGGCATGGTGGAAGAGCAGTACTTC; CDR3 protein: CSVHRGMVEEQYF
J gene: TRBJ1-4; V gene: TRBV18; D gene: TRBD1; clone size: .; CDR3 DNA: TGTGCCAGCTCCGGACAGGAGCATGCAACTAATGAAAAACTGTTTTTT; CDR3 protein: CASSGQEHATNEKLFF
J gene: TRBJ2-7; V gene: TRBV5-1; D gene: .; clone size: many; CDR3 DNA: TGCGCCAGCAGCCCTCACGGCTACGAGCAGTACTTC; CDR3 protein: CASSPHGYEQYF
J gene: TRBJ1-6; V gene: TRBV5-5; D gene: .; clone size: .; CDR3 DNA: TGTGCCAGCAGCTTGATTCCTGTCCTAGGTTCACCCCTCCACTTT; CDR3 protein: CASSLIPVLGSPLHF
J gene: TRBJ2-7; V gene: TRBV28; D gene: .; clone size: .; CDR3 DNA: TGTGCCAGCAGTTTGGGGGGGGCCGATCCCTACGAGCAGTACTTC; CDR3 protein: CASSLGGADPYEQYF
J gene: TRBJ1-1; V gene: TRBV7-2; D gene: .; clone size: .; CDR3 DNA: TGTGCCAGCAGCTTCGGACGGCTGAACACTGAAGCTTTCTTT; CDR3 protein: CASSFGRLNTEAFF
J gene: TRBJ2-1; V gene: TRBV27; D gene: .; clone size: .; CDR3 DNA: TGTGCCAGCAGTTTACTTGTGGGTCTTGAGCAGTTCTTC; CDR3 protein: CASSLLVGLEQFF
J gene: TRBJ2-5; V gene: TRBV5-5; D gene: .; clone size: .; CDR3 DNA: TGTGCCAGCAGCTCACCGGACCAAGAGACCCAGTACTTC; CDR3 protein: CASSSPDQETQYF
J gene: TRBJ2-1; V gene: TRBV3-1; D gene: TRBD2; clone size: .; CDR3 DNA: TGTGCCAGCAGCAAGGGGGGACTAGCGGGGTACAATGAGCAGTTCTTC; CDR3 protein: CASSKGGLAGYNEQFF
J gene: TRBJ2-7; V gene: TRBV10-2; D gene: .; clone size: .; CDR3 DNA: TGCGCCAGCAGTCGAACCCTGAGCTCCTACGAGCAGTACTTC; CDR3 protein: CASSRTLSSYEQYF
J gene: TRBJ2-7; V gene: TRBV7-6; D gene: .; clone size: few; CDR3 DNA: TGTGCCAGCAGCTACCCGATATCTAGCTCCTACGAGCAGTACTTC; CDR3 protein: CASSYPISSSYEQYF
J gene: TRBJ2-5; V gene: TRBV28; D gene: .; clone size: .; CDR3 DNA: TGTGCCAGCAGCTTGGCCGGGTTTGGTTGGGGGGCATCGGAGACCCAGTACTTC; CDR3 protein: CASSLAGFGWGASETQYF
J gene: TRBJ2-5; V gene: TRBV29-1; D gene: TRBD2; clone size: few; CDR3 DNA: TGCAGCGTTGGGAAAGCGGGGGGACAACAAGAGACCCAGTACTTC; CDR3 protein: CSVGKAGGQQETQYF
J gene: TRBJ2-7; V gene: TRBV28; D gene: TRBD1; clone size: .; CDR3 DNA: TGTGCCAGCAGTTTAGGTGGGACAGGGGAGCACGAGCAGTACTTC; CDR3 protein: CASSLGGTGEHEQYF
J gene: TRBJ1-3; V gene: TRBV18; D gene: .; clone size: .; CDR3 DNA: TGTGCCAGCTCAGGCGGACCCTCTGGAAACACCATATATTTT; CDR3 protein: CASSGGPSGNTIYF
J gene: TRBJ1-4; V gene: TRBV5-1; D gene: .; clone size: few; CDR3 DNA: TGCGCCAGCAGCTTGGAGGGTCGGGGGGAAAAACTGTTTTTT; CDR3 protein: CASSLEGRGEKLFF
J gene: TRBJ2-1; V gene: TRBV20-1; D gene: TRBD2; clone size: few; CDR3 DNA: TGCAGTGCTAGAAAACTAGCGGGGGACTCCTACAATGAGCAGTTCTTC; CDR3 protein: CSARKLAGDSYNEQFF
J gene: TRBJ2-1; V gene: TRBV4-1; D gene: TRBD2; clone size: few; CDR3 DNA: TGCGCCAGCAGCCAAGGCTTAGCGGGCCCTTCCTACAATGAGCAGTTCTTC; CDR3 protein: CASSQGLAGPSYNEQFF
J gene: TRBJ2-7; V gene: TRBV4-3; D gene: .; clone size: .; CDR3 DNA: TGCGCCAGCAGCCAAGAAGGAGGACGGAGCAACGAGCAGTACTTC; CDR3 protein: CASSQEGGRSNEQYF
J gene: TRBJ2-3; V gene: TRBV18; D gene: .; clone size: .; CDR3 DNA: TGTGCCAGCTCACCACTAAGTCGGCAGAGGACGCAGTATTTT; CDR3 protein: CASSPLSRQRTQYF
J gene: TRBJ2-3; V gene: TRBV4-2; D gene: TRBD2; clone size: .; CDR3 DNA: TGTGCCAGCAGCCAAGATTTTGGGGGGGACACAGATACGCAGTATTTT; CDR3 protein: CASSQDFGGDTDTQYF
J gene: TRBJ2-3; V gene: TRBV27; D gene: TRBD1; clone size: .; CDR3 DNA: TGTGCCAGCAGTGCATACAACCCAAACCGACAGGGGAAAACAAACACAGATACGCAGTATTTT; CDR3 protein: CASSAYNPNRQGKTNTDTQYF
J gene: TRBJ2-7; V gene: TRBV27; D gene: .; clone size: few; CDR3 DNA: TGTGCCAGCAGTCCACCGCCCCACGTTACCTACGAGCAGTACTTC; CDR3 protein: CASSPPPHVTYEQYF
J gene: TRBJ2-7; V gene: TRBV6-1; D gene: .; clone size: few; CDR3 DNA: TGTGCCAGCAGCCAGTTTCCCCGGAATTACGAGCAGTACTTC; CDR3 protein: CASSQFPRNYEQYF
J gene: TRBJ1-5; V gene: TRBV20-1; D gene: TRBD1; clone size: .; CDR3 DNA: TGCAGTGCTAGAGATGGGACAGGGAATCAGCCCCAGCATTTT; CDR3 protein: CSARDGTGNQPQHF
J gene: TRBJ1-3; V gene: TRBV20-1; D gene: TRBD1; clone size: few; CDR3 DNA: TGCAGTGCTAGAGATCGGACAGGCTCTGGAAACACCATATATTTT; CDR3 protein: CSARDRTGSGNTIYF
J gene: TRBJ2-2; V gene: TRBV6-2/TRBV6-3; D gene: TRBD2; clone size: .; CDR3 DNA: TGTGCCAGCAGTTACTCTCTCAGCGGGGCGGGCGGGGAGCTGTTTTTT; CDR3 protein: CASSYSLSGAGGELFF
J gene: TRBJ2-4; V gene: TRBV27; D gene: TRBD1; clone size: once; CDR3 DNA: TGTGCCAGCAGTCCTACCGGGACAGGGCGAAACATTCAGTACTTC; CDR3 protein: CASSPTGTGRNIQYF
J gene: TRBJ1-5; V gene: TRBV20-1; D gene: .; clone size: .; CDR3 DNA: TGCAGTGCTAGAGATCCTAGGTCAGATAGCAATCAGCCCCAGCATTTT; CDR3 protein: CSARDPRSDSNQPQHF
J gene: TRBJ2-1; V gene: TRBV4-2; D gene: TRBD2; clone size: .; CDR3 DNA: TGTGCCAGCAGCCAAACAGCGGGGGTCTACAATGAGCAGTTCTTC; CDR3 protein: CASSQTAGVYNEQFF
J gene: TRBJ2-2; V gene: TRBV12-3/TRBV12-4; D gene: TRBD1; clone size: .; CDR3 DNA: TGTGCCAGCAGTCCAACAAGGGGGCACACCGGGGAGCTGTTTTTT; CDR3 protein: CASSPTRGHTGELFF
J gene: TRBJ2-3; V gene: TRBV5-1; D gene: .; clone size: few; CDR3 DNA: TGCGCCAGCAGCCAACTTAGAGGGGGGGAAGATACGCAGTATTTT; CDR3 protein: CASSQLRGGEDTQYF
J gene: TRBJ2-5; V gene: TRBV13; D gene: TRBD1; clone size: .; CDR3 DNA: TGTGCCAGTATAATGTTCGGTGACAGGGTAGAGACCCAGTACTTC; CDR3 protein: CASIMFGDRVETQYF
J gene: TRBJ2-5; V gene: TRBV3-1; D gene: .; clone size: .; CDR3 DNA: TGTGCCAGCAGCCAAGAAGACCCGGGACTTGAGACCCAGTACTTC; CDR3 protein: CASSQEDPGLETQYF
J gene: TRBJ1-2; V gene: TRBV9; D gene: .; clone size: .; CDR3 DNA: TGTGCCAGCAGCGTAGCCCCGTGGACAGCAAACTATGGCTACACCTTC; CDR3 protein: CASSVAPWTANYGYTF
J gene: TRBJ2-5; V gene: TRBV5-1; D gene: TRBD1; clone size: few; CDR3 DNA: TGCGCCAGCAGCCTGCCTACCGGGACAGGGCAAGAGACCCAGTACTTC; CDR3 protein: CASSLPTGTGQETQYF
J gene: TRBJ1-2; V gene: TRBV28; D gene: .; clone size: many; CDR3 DNA: TGTGCCAGCAGCCTCCACGGGCCGGGTGGCTACACCTTC; CDR3 protein: CASSLHGPGGYTF
J gene: TRBJ1-4; V gene: TRBV20-1; D gene: .; clone size: .; CDR3 DNA: TGCAGTGCCGTCAGGATGGGGGGTGAAAAACTGTTTTTT; CDR3 protein: CSAVRMGGEKLFF
J gene: TRBJ2-3; V gene: TRBV20-1; D gene: .; clone size: few; CDR3 DNA: TGCAGTGCTAGATCGGCGGGGAGCACAGATACGCAGTATTTT; CDR3 protein: CSARSAGSTDTQYF
J gene: TRBJ2-1; V gene: TRBV29-1; D gene: TRBD2; clone size: .; CDR3 DNA: TGCAGCGCTGGGCCTAGCGGATACTCCTACAATGAGCAGTTCTTC; CDR3 protein: CSAGPSGYSYNEQFF
J gene: TRBJ2-1; V gene: TRBV2; D gene: .; clone size: .; CDR3 DNA: TGTGCCAGCAGGGACCCCGGGACTGCTACCTACAATGAGCAGTTCTTC; CDR3 protein: CASRDPGTATYNEQFF
J gene: TRBJ2-1; V gene: TRBV4-2; D gene: .; clone size: few; CDR3 DNA: TGTGCCAGCAGCCAAGATTGGGAGGAATTTAAGGGCTCCTACAATGAGCAGTTCTTC; CDR3 protein: CASSQDWEEFKGSYNEQFF
J gene: TRBJ1-2; V gene: TRBV7-9; D gene: .; clone size: .; CDR3 DNA: TGTGCCAGCAGCCCCCTCCCCGATCGGGCTAACTATGGCTACACCTTC; CDR3 protein: CASSPLPDRANYGYTF
J gene: TRBJ2-7; V gene: TRBV23-1; D gene: .; clone size: .; CDR3 DNA: TGCGCCAGCAGCCCAGAGAGGGCAGCAAGACTTGACTACGAGCAGTACTTC; CDR3 protein: CASSPERAARLDYEQYF
J gene: TRBJ1-4; V gene: TRBV5-1; D gene: .; clone size: .; CDR3 DNA: TGCGCCAGCAGGACAGCAACTAATGAAAAACTGTTTTTT; CDR3 protein: CASRTATNEKLFF
J gene: TRBJ2-7; V gene: TRBV10-3; D gene: TRBD1; clone size: .; CDR3 DNA: TGTGCCGCCAGGGGCCTTTTGGGGACAGGTGCCGCCTACGAGCAGTACTTC; CDR3 protein: CAARGLLGTGAAYEQYF
J gene: TRBJ2-2; V gene: TRBV9; D gene: TRBD1; clone size: .; CDR3 DNA: TGTGCCAGCAACACAGGGGGCCTCACCGGGGAGCTGTTTTTT; CDR3 protein: CASNTGGLTGELFF